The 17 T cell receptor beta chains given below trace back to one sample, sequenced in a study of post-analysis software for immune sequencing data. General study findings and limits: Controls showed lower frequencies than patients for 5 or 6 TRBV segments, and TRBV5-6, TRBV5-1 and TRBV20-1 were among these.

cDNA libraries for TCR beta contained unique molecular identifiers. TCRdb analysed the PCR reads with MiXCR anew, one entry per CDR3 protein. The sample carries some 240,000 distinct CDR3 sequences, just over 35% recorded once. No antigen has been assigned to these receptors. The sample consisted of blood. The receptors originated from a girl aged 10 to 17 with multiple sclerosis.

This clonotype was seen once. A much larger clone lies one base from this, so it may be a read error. In DNA form, the CDR3 reads TGCGCCAGCAGCCAGGAACAGGGTGGGGGCTATGGCTACGCCTTC. It is translated as CASSQEQGGGYGYAF. The chain recombines TRBV4-1 with TRBJ1-2; possible D gene TRBD1, 6 bases. Germline lookup yields CDR1 MGHRA and CDR2 YSYEKL. CDR3 length: 15 residues.

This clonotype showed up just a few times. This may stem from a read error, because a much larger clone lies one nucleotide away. CDR3 sequence (DNA): TGTGCCAGCAGCGATCCGGGACAGGGAGCTAACTGTGGCTACACCTTC. Residues: CASSDPGQGANCGYTF. The chain combines TRBV7-3 with TRBJ1-2; 9 bases are shared with TRBD1. CDR3 length: 16 residues. In germline, CDR1 is SGHTA, CDR2 FQGTGA.

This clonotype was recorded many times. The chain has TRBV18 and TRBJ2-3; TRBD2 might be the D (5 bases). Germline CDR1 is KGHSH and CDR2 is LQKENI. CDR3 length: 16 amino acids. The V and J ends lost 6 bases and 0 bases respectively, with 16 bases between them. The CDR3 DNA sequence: TGTGCCAGCTCCGCCCGCGCGGGCTTCAGCACAGATACGCAGTATTTT. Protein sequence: CASSARAGFSTDTQYF.

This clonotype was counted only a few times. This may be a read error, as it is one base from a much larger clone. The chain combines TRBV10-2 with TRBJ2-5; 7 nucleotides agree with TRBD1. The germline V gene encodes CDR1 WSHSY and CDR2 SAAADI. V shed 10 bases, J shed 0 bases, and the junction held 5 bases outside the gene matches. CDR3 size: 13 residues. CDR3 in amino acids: CATSTGNQETQYF. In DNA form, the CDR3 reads TGCGCCACCTCGACAGGGAACCAAGAGACCCAGTACTTC.

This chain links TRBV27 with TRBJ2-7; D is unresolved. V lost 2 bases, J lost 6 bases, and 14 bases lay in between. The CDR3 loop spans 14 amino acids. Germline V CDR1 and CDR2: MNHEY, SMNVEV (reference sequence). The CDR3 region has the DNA TGTGCCAGCAGTTTAGTCAAGGGAACCTCCGAGCAGTACTTC. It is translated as CASSLVKGTSEQYF.

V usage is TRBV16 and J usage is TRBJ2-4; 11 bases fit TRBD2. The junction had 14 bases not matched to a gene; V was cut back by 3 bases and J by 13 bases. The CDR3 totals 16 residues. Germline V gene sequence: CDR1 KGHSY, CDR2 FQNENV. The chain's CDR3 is CASSQSSGGLDYVQYF. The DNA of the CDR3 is TGTGCCAGCAGCCAGTCTAGCGGGGGGCTCGACTACGTGCAGTACTTC.

The CDR3 reads CASGGRRLADIRSYNEQFF. CDR3 coding DNA: TGTGCCAGCGGGGGTCGGAGACTAGCTGACATCCGCTCCTACAATGAGCAGTTCTTC. This sequence joins TRBV6-2 or TRBV6-3 and TRBJ2-1; 7 bases agree with TRBD2. Germline V lookup: CDR1 MNHEY, CDR2 SVGEGT. V lost 8 bases, J lost 0 bases, and 19 bases stayed unmatched. The CDR3 sequence is 19 residues long.

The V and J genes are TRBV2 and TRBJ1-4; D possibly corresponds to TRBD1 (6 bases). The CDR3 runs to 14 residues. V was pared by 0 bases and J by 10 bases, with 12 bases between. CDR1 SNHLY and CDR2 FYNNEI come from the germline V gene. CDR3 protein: CASSEAGGRGKLFF. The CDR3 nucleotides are TGTGCCAGCAGTGAAGCCGGGGGGCGGGGAAAACTGTTTTTT.

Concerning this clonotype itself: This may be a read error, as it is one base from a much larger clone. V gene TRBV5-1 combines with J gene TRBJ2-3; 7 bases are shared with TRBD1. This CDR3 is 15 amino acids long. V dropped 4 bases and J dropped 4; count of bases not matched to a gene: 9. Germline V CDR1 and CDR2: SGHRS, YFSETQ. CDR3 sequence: CASSARRGYADTQYF. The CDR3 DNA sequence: TGCGCCAGCAGCGCGCGCAGGGGGTACGCAGATACGCAGTATTTT.

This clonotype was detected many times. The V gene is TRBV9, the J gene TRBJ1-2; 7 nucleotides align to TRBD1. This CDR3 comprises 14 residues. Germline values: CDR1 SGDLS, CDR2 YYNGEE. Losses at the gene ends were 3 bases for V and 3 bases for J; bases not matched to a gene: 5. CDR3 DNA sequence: TGTGCCAGCAGCGGAAGAGGGACAGACTATGGCTACACCTTC. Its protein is CASSGRGTDYGYTF. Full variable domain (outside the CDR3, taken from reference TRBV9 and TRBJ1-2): DSGVTQTPKHLITATGQRVTLRCSPRSGDLSVYWYQQSLDQGLQFLIQYYNGEERAKGNILERFSAQQFPDLHSELNLSSLELGDSALYFCASSGRGTDYGYTFGSGTRLTVV.

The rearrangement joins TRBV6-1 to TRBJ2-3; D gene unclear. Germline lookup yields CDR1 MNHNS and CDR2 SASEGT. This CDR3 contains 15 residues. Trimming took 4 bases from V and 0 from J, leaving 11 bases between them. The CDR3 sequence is CASSGRSSSTDTQYF. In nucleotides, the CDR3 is TGTGCCAGCAGTGGTCGCAGCTCTAGCACAGATACGCAGTATTTT.

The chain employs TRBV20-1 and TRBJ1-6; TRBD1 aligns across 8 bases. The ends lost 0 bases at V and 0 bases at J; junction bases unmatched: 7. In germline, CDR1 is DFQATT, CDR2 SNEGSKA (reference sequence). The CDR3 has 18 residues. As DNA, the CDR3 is TGCAGTGCTAGAGATCTTGACAGGGGTAGCTCCTATAATTCACCCCTCCACTTT. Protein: CSARDLDRGSSYNSPLHF.

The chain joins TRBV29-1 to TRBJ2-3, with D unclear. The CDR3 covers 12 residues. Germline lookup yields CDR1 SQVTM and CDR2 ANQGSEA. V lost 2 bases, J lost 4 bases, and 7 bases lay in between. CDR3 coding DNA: TGCAGCGTTGAATTCATCGCAGATACGCAGTATTTT. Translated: CSVEFIADTQYF.

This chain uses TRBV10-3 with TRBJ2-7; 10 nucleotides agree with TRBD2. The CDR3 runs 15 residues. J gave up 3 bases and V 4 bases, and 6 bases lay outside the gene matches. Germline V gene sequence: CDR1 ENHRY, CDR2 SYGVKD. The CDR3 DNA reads TGTGCCATCAGTGGGGGGCTAGCGGGAGTCTACGAGCAGTACTTC. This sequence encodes CAISGGLAGVYEQYF.

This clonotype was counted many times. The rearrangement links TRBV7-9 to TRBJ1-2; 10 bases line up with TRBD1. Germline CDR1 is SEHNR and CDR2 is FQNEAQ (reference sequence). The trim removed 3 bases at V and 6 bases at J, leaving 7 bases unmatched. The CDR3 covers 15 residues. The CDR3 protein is CASSLRDRGADGYTF. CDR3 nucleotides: TGTGCCAGCAGCTTGCGGGACAGGGGCGCGGATGGCTACACCTTC.

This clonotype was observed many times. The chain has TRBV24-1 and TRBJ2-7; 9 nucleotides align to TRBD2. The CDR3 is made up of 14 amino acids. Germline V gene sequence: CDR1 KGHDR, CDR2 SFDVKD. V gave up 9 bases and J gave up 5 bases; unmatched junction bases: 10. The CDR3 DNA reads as TGTGCCACCCCTCCGGGAGCGGGAGGAAACGAGCAGTACTTC. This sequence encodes CATPPGAGGNEQYF.

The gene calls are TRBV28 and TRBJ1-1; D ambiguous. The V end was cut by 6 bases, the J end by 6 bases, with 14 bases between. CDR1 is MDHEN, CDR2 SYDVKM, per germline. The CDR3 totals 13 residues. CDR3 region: CASRAGHGAEAFF. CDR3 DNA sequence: TGTGCCAGCAGGGCCGGGCACGGGGCTGAAGCTTTCTTT.